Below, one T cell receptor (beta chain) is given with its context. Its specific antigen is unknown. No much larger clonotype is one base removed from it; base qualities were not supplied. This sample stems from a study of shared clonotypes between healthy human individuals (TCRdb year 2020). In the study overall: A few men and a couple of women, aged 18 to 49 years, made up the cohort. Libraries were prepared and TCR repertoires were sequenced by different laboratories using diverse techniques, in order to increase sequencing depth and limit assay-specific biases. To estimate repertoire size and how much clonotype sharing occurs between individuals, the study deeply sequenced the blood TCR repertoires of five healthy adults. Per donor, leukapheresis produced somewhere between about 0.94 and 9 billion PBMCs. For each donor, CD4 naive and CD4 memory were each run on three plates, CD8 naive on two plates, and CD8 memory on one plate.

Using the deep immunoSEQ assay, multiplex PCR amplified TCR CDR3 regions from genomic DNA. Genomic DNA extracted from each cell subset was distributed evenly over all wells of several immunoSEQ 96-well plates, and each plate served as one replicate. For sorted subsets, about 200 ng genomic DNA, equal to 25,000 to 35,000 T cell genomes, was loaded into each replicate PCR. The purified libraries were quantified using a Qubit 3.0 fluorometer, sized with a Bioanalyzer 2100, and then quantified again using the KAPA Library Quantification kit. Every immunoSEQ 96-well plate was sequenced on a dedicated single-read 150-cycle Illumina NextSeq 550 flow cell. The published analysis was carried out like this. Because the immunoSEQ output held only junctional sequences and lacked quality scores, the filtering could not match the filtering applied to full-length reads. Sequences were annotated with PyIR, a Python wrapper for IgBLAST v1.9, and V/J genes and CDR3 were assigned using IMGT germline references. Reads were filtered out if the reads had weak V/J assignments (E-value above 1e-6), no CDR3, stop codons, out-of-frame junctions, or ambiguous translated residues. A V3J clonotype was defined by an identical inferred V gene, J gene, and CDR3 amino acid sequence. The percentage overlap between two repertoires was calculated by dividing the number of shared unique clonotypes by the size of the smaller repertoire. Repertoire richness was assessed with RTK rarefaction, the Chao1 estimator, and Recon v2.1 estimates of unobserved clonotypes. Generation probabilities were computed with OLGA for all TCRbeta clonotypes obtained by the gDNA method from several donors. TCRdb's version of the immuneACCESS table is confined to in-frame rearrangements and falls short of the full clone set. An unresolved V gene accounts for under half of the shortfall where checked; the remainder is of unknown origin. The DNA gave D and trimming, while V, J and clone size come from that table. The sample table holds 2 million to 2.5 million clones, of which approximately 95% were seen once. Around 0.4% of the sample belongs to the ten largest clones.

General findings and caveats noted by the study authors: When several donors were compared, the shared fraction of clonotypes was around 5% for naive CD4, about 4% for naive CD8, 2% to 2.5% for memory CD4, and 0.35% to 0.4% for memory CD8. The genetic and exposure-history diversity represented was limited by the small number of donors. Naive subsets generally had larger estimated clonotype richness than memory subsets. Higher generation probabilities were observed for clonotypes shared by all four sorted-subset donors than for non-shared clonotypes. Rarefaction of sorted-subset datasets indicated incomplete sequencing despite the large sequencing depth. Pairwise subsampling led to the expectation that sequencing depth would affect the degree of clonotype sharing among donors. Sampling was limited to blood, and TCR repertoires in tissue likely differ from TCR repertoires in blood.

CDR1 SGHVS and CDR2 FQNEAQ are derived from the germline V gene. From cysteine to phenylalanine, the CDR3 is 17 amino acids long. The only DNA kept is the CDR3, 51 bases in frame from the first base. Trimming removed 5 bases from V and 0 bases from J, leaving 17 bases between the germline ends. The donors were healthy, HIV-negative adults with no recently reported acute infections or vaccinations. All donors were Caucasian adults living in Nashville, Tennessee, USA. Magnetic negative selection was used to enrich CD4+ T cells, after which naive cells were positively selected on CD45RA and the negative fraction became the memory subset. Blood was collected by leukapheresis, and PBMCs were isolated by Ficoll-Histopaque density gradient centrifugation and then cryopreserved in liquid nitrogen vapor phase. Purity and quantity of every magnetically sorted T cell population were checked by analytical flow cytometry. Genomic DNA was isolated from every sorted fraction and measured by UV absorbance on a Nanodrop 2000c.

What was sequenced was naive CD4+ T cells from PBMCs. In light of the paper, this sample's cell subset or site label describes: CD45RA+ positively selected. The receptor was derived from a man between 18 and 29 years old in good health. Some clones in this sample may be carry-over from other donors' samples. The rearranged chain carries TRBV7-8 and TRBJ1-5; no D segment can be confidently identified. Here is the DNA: TGTGCCAGCAGCGACGAGGTACTCGCTTATAGCAATCAGCCCCAGCATTTT. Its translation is CASSDEVLAYSNQPQHF.